The rows below give T cell receptor beta chains drawn from one sample of a study of T cell responses to AZD1222 COVID-19 vaccine. Clones were read by immunoSEQ multiplex PCR, and TCRdb kept only the in-frame ones, dropping some. The sample holds more than 150,000 clones; approximately 92% are singletons and the top ten take more than 9%. The specimen comprised peripheral blood, sampled on day 0 of AZD1222 vaccination. The receptors stem from an adult in good health. CDR3s include the opening cysteine and the closing phenylalanine or tryptophan. Fields, in order: D gene, J gene, CDR3 length, clone size, V gene, CDR3 protein, CDR3 DNA. A D gene is named only where the DNA matches it firmly. Only some rows state a clone size, as once, few, many or a class for expanded clones.

TRBD1	TRBJ1-1	15	NA	TRBV4-1	CASSQEQGLATEAFF	TGCGCCAGCAGCCAAGAACAGGGGCTGGCCACTGAAGCTTTCTTT
NA	TRBJ2-3	15	NA	TRBV28	CASSSTRNSVYTQYF	TGTGCCAGCAGTTCCACCAGGAATTCCGTGTATACGCAGTATTTT
NA	TRBJ2-2	16	few	TRBV4-2	CASSQDAAENTGELFF	TGTGCCAGCAGCCAAGATGCGGCGGAGAACACCGGGGAGCTGTTTTTT
TRBD2	TRBJ2-1	15	NA	TRBV7-9	CASSLRAGEFNEQFF	TGTGCCAGCAGCTTAAGAGCGGGAGAATTCAATGAGCAGTTCTTC
NA	TRBJ1-5	14	few	TRBV7-3	CASRGGDSNQPQHF	TGTGCCAGCAGAGGAGGGGATAGCAATCAGCCCCAGCATTTT
NA	TRBJ1-5	14	NA	TRBV30	CAWSRGLGNQPQHF	TGTGCCTGGAGCCGGGGCTTGGGCAATCAGCCCCAGCATTTT
TRBD2	TRBJ2-1	20	NA	TRBV6-4	CASSDSGLAGGVESYNEQFF	TGTGCCAGCAGTGACTCGGGCCTAGCGGGAGGGGTGGAGTCCTACAATGAGCAGTTCTTC
TRBD1	TRBJ1-1	16	few	TRBV6-2/TRBV6-3	CASSFSSGQVDTEAFF	TGTGCCAGCAGTTTTTCCTCGGGACAGGTTGACACTGAAGCTTTCTTT
TRBD1	TRBJ1-4	18	NA	TRBV18	CASSLTGGAGPRNEKLFF	TGTGCCAGCTCCCTGACAGGGGGCGCGGGCCCCCGTAATGAAAAACTGTTTTTT
TRBD1	TRBJ1-5	18	NA	TRBV3-1/TRBV3-2	CASSPPDRDYRGNQPQHF	TGTGCCAGCAGCCCTCCGGACAGGGACTACCGGGGCAATCAGCCCCAGCATTTT
NA	TRBJ1-3	13	NA	TRBV12-1	CARPRGSGNTIYF	TGTGCCCGCCCCAGGGGCTCTGGAAACACCATATATTTT
TRBD1	TRBJ1-1	13	NA	TRBV24-1	CATRQGMNTEAFF	TGTGCCACAAGACAGGGGATGAACACTGAAGCTTTCTTT
NA	TRBJ2-4	12	NA	TRBV7-2	CASSFDGTLQYF	TGTGCCAGCAGCTTTGATGGGACACTGCAGTACTTC
TRBD2	TRBJ2-2	16	once	TRBV29-1	CSVAGTSGSSTGELFF	TGCAGCGTCGCCGGGACTAGCGGGAGTAGTACCGGGGAGCTGTTTTTT
NA	TRBJ1-1	14	NA	TRBV20-1	CSASEGSMNTEAFF	TGCAGTGCTAGTGAGGGGAGCATGAACACTGAAGCTTTCTTT
TRBD1	TRBJ1-1	15	once	TRBV3-1/TRBV3-2	CASSQTGGTNTEAFF	TGTGCCAGCAGCCAAACAGGGGGCACCAACACTGAAGCTTTCTTT
NA	TRBJ1-1	13	NA	TRBV21-1	CASSKAVNTEAFF	TGTGCCAGCAGCAAAGCTGTGAACACTGAAGCTTTCTTT
NA	TRBJ1-6	13	NA	TRBV18	CASSPRASASLHF	TGTGCCAGCTCACCACGGGCGTCGGCGTCCCTCCACTTT
NA	TRBJ2-5	12	NA	TRBV7-7	CASSLNGETQYF	TGTGCCAGCAGCCTAAACGGGGAGACCCAGTACTTC
NA	TRBJ2-3	10	NA	TRBV7-9	CANEQNTQYF	TGTGCCAATGAACAAAATACGCAGTATTTT
NA	TRBJ2-7	10	NA	TRBV7-2	CASSLDEQYF	TGTGCCAGCAGCTTGGACGAGCAGTACTTC
NA	TRBJ1-2	11	NA	TRBV20-1	CSAYTGNGYTF	TGCAGTGCCTACACAGGGAATGGCTACACCTTC
TRBD1	TRBJ1-5	17	once	TRBV19	CASSIGLPGQSNQPQHF	TGTGCCAGTAGTATTGGCCTCCCGGGACAGAGTAATCAGCCCCAGCATTTT
NA	TRBJ1-1	12	NA	TRBV10-3	CAISARETEAFF	TGTGCCATCAGTGCCAGGGAAACTGAAGCTTTCTTT
TRBD1	TRBJ1-1	16	NA	TRBV5-4	CASSLGTGALNTEAFF	TGTGCCAGCAGCTTGGGTACAGGGGCGTTGAACACTGAAGCTTTCTTT
NA	TRBJ1-5	13	NA	TRBV15	CATSRDPGEPQHF	TGTGCCACCAGCAGAGATCCCGGAGAGCCCCAGCATTTT
NA	TRBJ2-2	12	NA	TRBV10-3	CAISELSGELFF	TGTGCCATCAGTGAGTTGTCCGGGGAGCTGTTTTTT
TRBD2	TRBJ2-1	16	NA	TRBV7-9	CASSWTAGGYYNEQFF	TGTGCCAGCAGCTGGACCGCGGGAGGGTACTACAATGAGCAGTTCTTC
NA	TRBJ2-7	13	NA	TRBV10-3	CATGDRVGYEQYF	TGTGCCACCGGGGATAGGGTTGGCTACGAGCAGTACTTC